The 6 T cell receptor beta chains below all came from one sample that was sequenced in a study of T cells in Graves' hyperthyroidism and ophthalmopathy. TCR beta CDR3 regions were amplified from RNA. Carried out on the TCR CDR3, a first-round RT-PCR used the HTBI primer set. TCRdb independently ran MiXCR on the multiplex PCR reads; one entry per CDR3 protein. The repertoire has hundreds of thousands of distinct CDR3 sequences, around 15% of them found once; the top ten carry about 9.4%. Sequencing was done on a sample of blood. These receptors were taken from a woman between 18 and 29 years old with Graves' hyperthyroidism.

This clonotype was seen ten or more times. The chain combines TRBV6-2 or TRBV6-3 with TRBJ1-5; 8 bases are a match to TRBD1. Trimming removed 4 bases from V and 0 bases from J; junction bases left unmatched: 5. The CDR3 consists of 16 residues. Germline CDR1 and CDR2: MNHEY and SVGEGT. CDR3 coding DNA: TGTGCCAGCAGTTCCTTGGACAGGGATAGCAATCAGCCCCAGCATTTT. Residues: CASSSLDRDSNQPQHF.

This clonotype has at least ten counts. The V and J genes are TRBV27 and TRBJ2-7, with 13 bases that match TRBD2. CDR1 and CDR2 from the germline V gene are MNHEY and SMNVEV (reference sequence). The trim removed 5 bases at V and 3 bases at J, leaving 10 bases unmatched. The CDR3 loop spans 17 amino acids. DNA of the CDR3: TGTGCCAGCAGTATAAATCGACTAGCGGGAGGATTCTACGAGCAGTACTTC. It specifies CASSINRLAGGFYEQYF.

This clonotype was found many times. The rearrangement uses TRBV20-1 and TRBJ1-5; tentative D call: TRBD1 (6 bases). Trimming pared 5 bases from V and 0 bases from J, leaving 11 bases between. Germline assignment: CDR1 DFQATT and CDR2 SNEGSKA (reference sequence). CDR3 length equals 14 residues. The CDR3: CSAGGHGSNQPQHF. The CDR3 DNA is TGCAGTGCTGGGGGACACGGTAGCAATCAGCCCCAGCATTTT.

This clonotype was counted a few times. This chain uses TRBV7-8 with TRBJ1-2; 7 bases are shared with TRBD1. The junction had 6 bases not matched to a gene; V was cut back by 2 bases and J by 6 bases. The CDR3 sequence is 14 residues long. In germline, CDR1 is SGHVS, CDR2 FQNEAQ. In nucleotides, the CDR3 is TGTGCCAGCAGCTTATTGACAGGGAAAGATGGCTACACCTTC. Translation: CASSLLTGKDGYTF.

This clonotype was picked up a small number of times. The rearrangement links TRBV28 to TRBJ1-3; perhaps TRBD1 as D (5 bases). The CDR3 runs to 15 residues. Germline V lookup: CDR1 MDHEN, CDR2 SYDVKM. Trimming took 5 bases from V and 9 from J, leaving 20 bases between them. DNA for the CDR3: TGTGCCAGCAGTCTAGAGGGGCGTCCGGCGGGCACCATATATTTT. Amino acids: CASSLEGRPAGTIYF.

This clonotype has only a few counts. The chain combines TRBV3-1 with TRBJ2-2; TRBD2 agrees at 11 bases. Germline loops: CDR1 LGHDT, CDR2 YNNKEL (reference sequence). J lost 5 bases, V lost 4 bases, and 6 bases had no gene match. This CDR3 region has 16 residues. The chain's CDR3 is CASSPQLAGVTGELFF. The CDR3 bases are TGTGCCAGCAGCCCCCAACTAGCGGGAGTGACCGGGGAGCTGTTTTTT.